This T cell receptor (beta chain) was retrieved from a study of patients and donors after allogeneic stem cell transplantation. TCRdb reprocessed the RT-PCR reads via MiXCR and lists one record per CDR3 protein. The sample includes 150,000 or so distinct CDR3 sequences, 24% of them seen just once. The germline CDR1 and CDR2 sequences are DFQATT and SNEGSKA (reference sequence). The CDR3 covers 13 residues. Trimming took 4 bases from V and 1 from J; bases not matched to a gene: 3. This clonotype has just a few counts. The TCR sequence derives from a human donor who was either an allogeneic HSCT recipient or a stem cell or donor lymphocyte infusion donor (not recorded which). It is not recorded whose cells these are; they may come from a transplant donor. Source material: blood, either unsorted or a sorted T cell fraction (not recorded which). The chain has TRBV20-1 and TRBJ1-2, with TRBD1 identical over 7 bases. CDR3 bases: TGCAGTGCTAAGACAGGGCTTAACTATGGCTACACCTTC. Protein: CSAKTGLNYGYTF.